This TCR beta chain came from a study of T cells in Graves' hyperthyroidism and ophthalmopathy. There were TCR beta CDR3 regions amplified from RNA transcripts. HTBI primers drove first-round RT-PCR of the TCR CDR3. TCRdb reprocessed the multiplex PCR reads with MiXCR, giving one entry per CDR3 protein. The profile shows 350,000 or so distinct CDR3 sequences, 15% to 20% of them singletons. At least ten counts were recorded for this clonotype. The TCR comes from a woman aged 50 to 60 with Graves' hyperthyroidism. The source material was blood.

The CDR3 here is CASSREAQETQYF. DNA for the CDR3: TGTGCCAGCTCACGGGAAGCTCAAGAGACCCAGTACTTC. This rearrangement joins TRBV18 to TRBJ2-5, with D unresolved. The CDR3 is 13 amino acids. CDR1 and CDR2 from the germline V gene are KGHSH and LQKENI. Trimming took 4 bases from V and 2 from J, leaving 8 bases between them. The full variable domain, completed using reference TRBV18 and TRBJ2-5, is NAGVMQNPRHLVRRRGQEARLRCSPMKGHSHVYWYRQLPEEGLKFMVYLQKENIIDESGMPKERFSAEFPKEGPSILRIQQVVRGDSAAYFCASSREAQETQYFGPGTRLLVL.